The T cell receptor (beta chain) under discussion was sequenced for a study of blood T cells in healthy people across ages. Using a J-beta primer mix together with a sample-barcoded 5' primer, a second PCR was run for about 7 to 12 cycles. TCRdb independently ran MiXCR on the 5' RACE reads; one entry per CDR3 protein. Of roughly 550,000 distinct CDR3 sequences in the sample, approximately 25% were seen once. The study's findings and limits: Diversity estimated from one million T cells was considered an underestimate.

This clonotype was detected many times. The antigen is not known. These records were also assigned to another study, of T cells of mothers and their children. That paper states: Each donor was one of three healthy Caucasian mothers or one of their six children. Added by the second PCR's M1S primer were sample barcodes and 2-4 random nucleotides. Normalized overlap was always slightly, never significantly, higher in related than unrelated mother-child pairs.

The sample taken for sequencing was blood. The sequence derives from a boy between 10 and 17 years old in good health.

CDR3 residues: CASSFPGQSYEQYF. The DNA of the CDR3 is TGTGCCAGCTCTTTCCCGGGACAATCATACGAGCAGTACTTC. This chain connects TRBV6-2 or TRBV6-3 to TRBJ2-7; D perhaps matches TRBD1 (6 bases). This CDR3 contains 14 residues. V was shortened by 8 bases and J by 4 bases, with 18 bases between the two germline ends. Germline CDR1 reads MNHEY; CDR2 reads SVGEGT.